These T cell receptor beta chains were read from a single sample in a study of T cell responses to AZD1222 COVID-19 vaccine. Data came from immunoSEQ multiplex PCR; TCRdb stores just in-frame clones and leaves some out. The table has roughly 120,000 clones, around nine tenths seen once. This sample comprised peripheral blood, obtained on day 0 of AZD1222 vaccination. The receptors stem from an adult in good health. Both conserved end residues are part of each CDR3. The D gene is left open where the match is weak. Rows may omit the clone size; those that give it use once, few, many or a size class.

J: TRBJ2-2
length: 16
size: -
V: TRBV5-1
D: -
CDR3: CASRRPAQGDTGELFF
DNA: TGCGCCAGCAGACGTCCCGCGCAGGGAGACACCGGGGAGCTGTTTTTT

J: TRBJ1-1
length: 15
size: -
V: TRBV7-8
D: TRBD1
CDR3: CASSGTGGWGTEAFF
DNA: TGTGCCAGCAGCGGGACAGGGGGCTGGGGGACTGAAGCTTTCTTT

J: TRBJ1-5
length: 14
size: -
V: TRBV7-9
D: -
CDR3: CASSPDSYDQPQHF
DNA: TGTGCCAGCAGCCCGGACAGCTACGATCAGCCCCAGCATTTT

J: TRBJ1-5
length: 16
size: -
V: TRBV6-1
D: TRBD1
CDR3: CASSEGQGAGNQPQHF
DNA: TGTGCCAGCAGTGAAGGGCAGGGGGCTGGCAATCAGCCCCAGCATTTT

J: TRBJ1-1
length: 13
size: -
V: TRBV7-8
D: -
CDR3: CASSLWENTEAFF
DNA: TGTGCCAGCAGCTTATGGGAGAACACTGAAGCTTTCTTT

J: TRBJ1-1
length: 13
size: -
V: TRBV5-1
D: -
CDR3: CASSLKWDTEAFF
DNA: TGCGCCAGCAGCTTGAAATGGGACACTGAAGCTTTCTTT

J: TRBJ1-1
length: 15
size: -
V: TRBV19
D: -
CDR3: CASSLTGSINTEAFF
DNA: TGTGCCAGTAGTCTCACCGGGAGTATTAACACTGAAGCTTTCTTT

J: TRBJ2-7
length: 13
size: -
V: TRBV28
D: -
CDR3: CASSSGRLYEQYF
DNA: TGTGCCAGCAGTTCGGGGAGACTCTACGAGCAGTACTTC

J: TRBJ2-7
length: 11
size: -
V: TRBV5-1
D: -
CDR3: CASSNSYEQYF
DNA: TGCGCCAGCAGCAACTCCTACGAGCAGTACTTC

J: TRBJ1-1
length: 13
size: -
V: TRBV10-2
D: -
CDR3: CASSPTVVTEAFF
DNA: TGCGCCAGCAGTCCGACAGTAGTCACTGAAGCTTTCTTT

J: TRBJ1-2
length: 14
size: once
V: TRBV5-6
D: -
CDR3: CASSFYQANYGYTF
DNA: TGTGCCAGCAGCTTCTACCAAGCTAACTATGGCTACACCTTC

J: TRBJ2-3
length: 15
size: -
V: TRBV7-2
D: -
CDR3: CASSLAATSTDTQYF
DNA: TGTGCCAGCAGCTTGGCGGCAACTAGCACAGATACGCAGTATTTT

J: TRBJ1-3
length: 17
size: -
V: TRBV18
D: -
CDR3: CASSPRTDFISGNTIYF
DNA: TGTGCCAGCTCACCGCGGACAGACTTCATCTCTGGAAACACCATATATTTT

J: TRBJ1-5
length: 15
size: -
V: TRBV5-1
D: -
CDR3: CASSNPTGRNQPQHF
DNA: TGCGCCAGCAGCAACCCGACAGGTCGCAATCAGCCCCAGCATTTT

J: TRBJ1-2
length: 15
size: -
V: TRBV18
D: -
CDR3: CASSHQKTQTYGYTF
DNA: TGTGCCAGCTCACACCAAAAGACACAAACCTATGGCTACACCTTC

J: TRBJ2-7
length: 11
size: -
V: TRBV28
D: -
CDR3: CASSPPYEQYF
DNA: TGTGCCAGCAGTCCTCCCTACGAGCAGTACTTC

J: TRBJ1-2
length: 13
size: -
V: TRBV6-5
D: TRBD1
CDR3: CAIPGQMNYGYTF
DNA: TGTGCCATTCCGGGACAGATGAACTATGGCTACACCTTC

J: TRBJ2-3
length: 16
size: -
V: TRBV18
D: TRBD2
CDR3: CASSPPVASGSHTQYF
DNA: TGTGCCAGCTCACCACCGGTCGCTAGCGGGAGCCATACGCAGTATTTT

J: TRBJ1-1
length: 16
size: many
V: TRBV5-1
D: -
CDR3: CASSHPGGVSDTEAFF
DNA: TGCGCCAGCAGTCACCCGGGAGGGGTATCGGACACTGAAGCTTTCTTT

J: TRBJ2-1
length: 16
size: -
V: TRBV5-1
D: TRBD1
CDR3: CASSPSRDRIDNEQFF
DNA: TGCGCCAGCAGCCCGTCCCGGGACAGGATAGACAATGAGCAGTTCTTC

J: TRBJ1-6
length: 15
size: -
V: TRBV11-2
D: -
CDR3: CASSLAPPYNSPLHF
DNA: TGTGCCAGCAGCTTAGCACCCCCTTATAATTCACCCCTCCACTTT

J: TRBJ1-2
length: 16
size: once
V: TRBV18
D: TRBD1
CDR3: CASSQGRQGANYGYTF
DNA: TGTGCCAGCTCACAGGGGAGACAGGGAGCTAACTATGGCTACACCTTC

J: TRBJ2-6
length: 15
size: -
V: TRBV27
D: -
CDR3: CASSLKGYGANVLTF
DNA: TGTGCCAGCAGTTTAAAGGGGTATGGGGCCAACGTCCTGACTTTC

J: TRBJ1-1
length: 15
size: once
V: TRBV30
D: -
CDR3: CAWSSFSGQNTEAFF
DNA: TGTGCCTGGAGTAGTTTTTCGGGTCAGAACACTGAAGCTTTCTTT

J: TRBJ1-2
length: 11
size: once
V: TRBV6-9
D: -
CDR3: CARGEMKGYTF
DNA: TGTGCCAGAGGGGAAATGAAGGGCTACACCTTC

J: TRBJ2-5
length: 13
size: -
V: TRBV29-1
D: -
CDR3: CSVIGLYQETQYF
DNA: TGCAGCGTTATAGGACTCTACCAAGAGACCCAGTACTTC

J: TRBJ1-3
length: 14
size: -
V: TRBV2
D: -
CDR3: CASSGPGRGNTIYF
DNA: TGTGCCAGCAGTGGCCCAGGGAGAGGAAACACCATATATTTT

J: TRBJ2-7
length: 15
size: -
V: TRBV27
D: TRBD1
CDR3: CASSPRDRGPYEQYF
DNA: TGTGCCAGCAGTCCCCGGGACAGGGGCCCCTACGAGCAGTACTTC

J: TRBJ1-2
length: 13
size: -
V: TRBV24-1
D: TRBD1
CDR3: CATSDRQGYGYTF
DNA: TGTGCCACCAGTGACCGACAGGGGTATGGCTACACCTTC

J: TRBJ1-2
length: 12
size: -
V: TRBV7-3
D: -
CDR3: CASSVNGHGYTF
DNA: TGTGCCAGCAGCGTAAACGGCCATGGCTACACCTTC

J: TRBJ1-4
length: 15
size: -
V: TRBV5-1
D: TRBD1
CDR3: CASSQAGTGEEKLFF
DNA: TGCGCCAGCAGCCAGGCCGGGACAGGGGAAGAAAAACTGTTTTTT

J: TRBJ2-1
length: 17
size: -
V: TRBV7-2
D: TRBD2
CDR3: CASSLWVLAGRFNEQFF
DNA: TGTGCCAGCAGCTTATGGGTTCTAGCGGGCCGATTCAATGAGCAGTTCTTC

J: TRBJ1-2
length: 14
size: -
V: TRBV28
D: -
CDR3: CASRGGGTNYGYTF
DNA: TGTGCCAGCCGAGGAGGTGGGACTAACTATGGCTACACCTTC

J: TRBJ1-1
length: 13
size: -
V: TRBV29-1
D: -
CDR3: CSVEDGTGTEAFF
DNA: TGCAGCGTTGAAGACGGAACCGGCACTGAAGCTTTCTTT

J: TRBJ1-2
length: 13
size: -
V: TRBV5-1
D: TRBD1
CDR3: CASSLDRAGGYTF
DNA: TGCGCCAGCAGCCTTGACAGGGCAGGTGGCTACACCTTC

J: TRBJ2-3
length: 13
size: once
V: TRBV24-1
D: -
CDR3: CATQGGGTDTQYF
DNA: TGTGCCACCCAGGGGGGGGGCACAGATACGCAGTATTTT

J: TRBJ1-3
length: 16
size: -
V: TRBV21-1
D: -
CDR3: CASSKTSGNSGNTIYF
DNA: TGTGCCAGCAGCAAAACGTCAGGCAACTCTGGAAACACCATATATTTT

J: TRBJ2-1
length: 13
size: -
V: TRBV5-1
D: -
CDR3: CASSITRYNEQFF
DNA: TGCGCCAGCAGTATAACGAGATACAATGAGCAGTTCTTC

J: TRBJ1-2
length: 13
size: -
V: TRBV19
D: -
CDR3: CASSRTAYYGYTF
DNA: TGTGCCAGTAGTAGGACCGCCTACTATGGCTACACCTTC

J: TRBJ2-3
length: 17
size: -
V: TRBV4-2
D: -
CDR3: CASSQGPLGPSTDTQYF
DNA: TGTGCCAGCAGCCAAGGCCCTTTAGGGCCTAGCACAGATACGCAGTATTTT

J: TRBJ2-7
length: 13
size: few
V: TRBV6-6
D: -
CDR3: CASSYGTTYEQYF
DNA: TGTGCCAGCAGTTACGGGACAACCTACGAGCAGTACTTC

J: TRBJ1-1
length: 17
size: -
V: TRBV6-2/TRBV6-3
D: TRBD1
CDR3: CASSTNRQGSGLREAFF
DNA: TGTGCCAGCAGTACCAACCGACAGGGTTCGGGTCTTCGGGAAGCTTTCTTT

J: TRBJ2-4
length: 15
size: -
V: TRBV7-8
D: -
CDR3: CASSTSFLAKNIQYF
DNA: TGTGCCAGCAGCACATCATTTCTAGCCAAAAACATTCAGTACTTC

J: TRBJ1-2
length: 16
size: -
V: TRBV18
D: -
CDR3: CASSPYDGTFNYGYTF
DNA: TGTGCCAGCTCACCGTACGACGGAACCTTTAACTATGGCTACACCTTC

J: TRBJ1-1
length: 14
size: -
V: TRBV7-2
D: -
CDR3: CASSRGDRSGEAFF
DNA: TGTGCCAGCAGCCGCGGTGACAGGTCCGGCGAAGCTTTCTTT

J: TRBJ1-3
length: 14
size: -
V: TRBV15
D: -
CDR3: CATSSTSTGNTIYF
DNA: TGTGCCACCAGCAGTACTAGCACTGGAAACACCATATATTTT

J: TRBJ1-4
length: 14
size: -
V: TRBV2
D: TRBD1
CDR3: CATTGGWTNEKLFF
DNA: TGTGCCACCACAGGGGGCTGGACTAATGAAAAACTGTTTTTT

J: TRBJ2-5
length: 14
size: -
V: TRBV7-7
D: -
CDR3: CASSRTGRQETQYF
DNA: TGTGCTAGCAGCAGAACAGGACGACAAGAGACCCAGTACTTC

J: TRBJ2-6
length: 15
size: -
V: TRBV6-5
D: -
CDR3: CASQRQGTGANVLTF
DNA: TGTGCCAGCCAGCGCCAAGGGACGGGGGCCAACGTCCTGACTTTC